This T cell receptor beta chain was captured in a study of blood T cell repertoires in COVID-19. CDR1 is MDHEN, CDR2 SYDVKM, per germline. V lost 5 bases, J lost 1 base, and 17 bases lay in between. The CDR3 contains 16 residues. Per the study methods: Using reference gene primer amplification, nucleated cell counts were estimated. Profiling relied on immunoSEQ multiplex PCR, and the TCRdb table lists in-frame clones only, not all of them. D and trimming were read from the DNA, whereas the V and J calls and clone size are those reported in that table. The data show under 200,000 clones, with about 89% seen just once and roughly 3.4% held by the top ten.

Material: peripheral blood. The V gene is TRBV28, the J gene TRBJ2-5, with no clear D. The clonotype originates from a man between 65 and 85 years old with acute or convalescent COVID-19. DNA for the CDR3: TGTGCCAGCAGTCCAAATAATGGCGGAAGCCAAGAGACCCAGTACTTC. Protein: CASSPNNGGSQETQYF.